The TCR beta chain under discussion was sequenced for a study of response to subunit inactivated influenza vaccine. Study-wide results and limits: Only a handful of new T cells, the authors suggested, are recruited with each seasonal influenza vaccination.

The V gene lost 6 bases and the J gene lost 7 bases, with 22 bases spanning the gap. The CDR3 runs to 16 residues. Germline V gives CDR1 MDHEN, CDR2 SYDVKM. TCRdb re-derived calls from the RT-PCR reads in MiXCR, one entry per CDR3 protein. The sample has 500,000 to 600,000 distinct CDR3 sequences; about 11% are singletons. The sample holds a few counts of this clonotype. Its antigen remains unidentified. These data are also associated with another study on T cells expressing NK-cell markers. From that study: Synthesis of TCR beta cDNA relied on 5'RACE template switching carrying UMIs. Most of the eight sequenced donors tested HCMV-seropositive; one tested seronegative.

The chain links TRBV28 to TRBJ1-5, with D possibly matching TRBD1 (6 bases). The sample was PBMCs from blood, taken on the day of vaccination. The receptor comes from a man aged 45-65 years who received an inactivated influenza vaccine. The CDR3 here is CASSSSIGGARQPQHF. CDR3 bases: TGTGCCAGCAGCTCTTCGATCGGGGGCGCCCGGCAGCCCCAGCATTTT.